Each of the 10 T cell receptor beta chains below was sequenced from the same sample in a study of blood T cell repertoires in COVID-19 (TCRdb year 2020). Libraries were made using the immunoSEQ multiplex PCR assay. Not all clones reach the TCRdb copy of this immuneACCESS table, which keeps in-frame sequences only. Checked studies attribute under half of the gap to unresolved V genes and leave the rest unexplained. The sample table records roughly 62,000 clones; 65% to 80% of these occur just once. 18% of the sample lies in the top ten. Material: peripheral blood. Every receptor here comes from a man aged 55-75 years with acute or convalescent COVID-19.

The chain combines TRBV10-3 with TRBJ2-6, with 7 bases identical to TRBD1. The germline gives CDR1 ENHRY, CDR2 SYGVKD. J gave up 2 bases and V 6 bases, and 4 bases lay outside the gene matches. This CDR3 comprises 15 residues. The CDR3 is CAISLDRAGANVLTF. For the CDR3, the DNA is TGTGCCATCAGCCTAGACAGGGCTGGGGCCAACGTCCTGACTTTC.

This rearrangement joins TRBV19 to TRBJ2-7; the match to TRBD1 covers 7 bases. This CDR3 has 15 amino acids. V was pared by 3 bases and J by 2 bases, with 7 bases of the junction left unmatched. The germline CDR1 and CDR2 sequences are LNHDA and SQIVND (reference sequence). The DNA for the CDR3 is TGTGCCAGTAGTATCGCCGACAGGGCGGCCTACGAGCAGTACTTC. Its protein product is CASSIADRAAYEQYF.

The chain joins TRBV24-1 to TRBJ2-3; D is uncertain. The germline V gene has CDR1 KGHDR and CDR2 SFDVKD. The V and J ends lost 1 base and 5 bases respectively, with 6 bases between them. The CDR3 is made up of 13 amino acids. CDR3 nucleotide sequence: TGTGCCACCAGTGATTTTCTGCGAGATACGCAGTATTTT. This translates into CATSDFLRDTQYF.

The chain is built from TRBV18 and TRBJ1-5; 7 nucleotides agree with TRBD1. Germline values: CDR1 KGHSH, CDR2 LQKENI. The CDR3 length is 15 residues. Germline trimming cut 5 bases from V and 1 base from J; bases unmatched to any gene: 5. This CDR3 reads CASSIEGASNQPQHF. The CDR3 nucleotides are TGTGCCAGCTCAATTGAGGGGGCGAGCAATCAGCCCCAGCATTTT.

This clone has just one count. The V gene is TRBV5-1, the J gene TRBJ2-5; D is perhaps TRBD2 (5 bases). V was clipped by 5 bases and J by 3 bases, with 11 bases between them. The CDR3 is 13 amino acids. In germline, CDR1 is SGHRS, CDR2 YFSETQ. CDR3 loop: CASRLSGEETQYF. The CDR3 bases are TGCGCCAGCAGATTGAGCGGTGAAGAGACCCAGTACTTC.

The rearrangement uses TRBV27 and TRBJ1-2; perhaps TRBD1 as D (5 bases). The germline CDR1 and CDR2 sequences are MNHEY and SMNVEV (reference sequence). The CDR3 is 14 amino acids. Trimming took off 2 bases at V and 8 bases at J, with 15 bases between the two ends. CDR3: CASSLRGQGTGYTF. In DNA, the CDR3 is TGTGCCAGCAGTTTAAGAGGCCAGGGAACAGGCTACACCTTC.

The J gene is TRBJ1-5, the V gene TRBV28; D may be TRBD1 (5 bases). The CDR3 consists of 14 residues. Germline V gene lookup returns CDR1 MDHEN and CDR2 SYDVKM. With 4 bases removed from V and 5 bases from J, the gap between germline ends came to 12 bases. The CDR3 DNA is TGTGCCAGCAGTTACCGACAGAGGCATCAGCCCCAGCATTTT. Amino acid sequence: CASSYRQRHQPQHF.

V and J are TRBV4-2 and TRBJ1-5, with TRBD1 as a possible D gene (5 bases). V was trimmed by 1 base and J by 6 bases, leaving 10 bases between them. In germline, CDR1 is LGHNA, CDR2 YNFKEQ. This CDR3 region has 14 residues. CDR3 in amino acids: CASSQAGFGQPQHF. CDR3 sequence (DNA): TGTGCCAGCAGCCAAGCAGGGTTTGGTCAGCCCCAGCATTTT.

Points on this clone: The same CDR3 also results from other DNA sequences found in this sample. The rearrangement links TRBV5-1 to TRBJ2-7; TRBD2 matches at 7 bases. V lost 3 bases to trimming and J lost 3 bases; unmatched junction nucleotides: 6. Germline V CDR1 and CDR2: SGHRS, YFSETQ. The CDR3 loop spans 14 amino acids. DNA of the CDR3: TGCGCCAGCAGCTCCGGGACTACCAGCTACGAGCAGTACTTC. This translates into CASSSGTTSYEQYF.

The CDR3 DNA reads as TGTGCCTGGAGTGTTACGGACAGGGTAGGTGAGCAGTTCTTC. Translating it yields CAWSVTDRVGEQFF. The chain links TRBV30 to TRBJ2-1; TRBD1 matches 8 bases. In germline, CDR1 is GTSNPN, CDR2 SVGIG (reference sequence). V shed 0 bases and J 9 bases; nucleotides not matched to a gene: 7. The CDR3 is made up of 14 amino acids. The full variable domain, with the rest looked up from reference TRBV30 and TRBJ2-1, is SQTIHQWPATLVQPVGSPLSLECTVEGTSNPNLYWYRQAAGRGLQLLFYSVGIGQISSEVPQNLSASRPQDRQFILSSKKLLLSDSGFYLCAWSVTDRVGEQFFGPGTRLTVL.